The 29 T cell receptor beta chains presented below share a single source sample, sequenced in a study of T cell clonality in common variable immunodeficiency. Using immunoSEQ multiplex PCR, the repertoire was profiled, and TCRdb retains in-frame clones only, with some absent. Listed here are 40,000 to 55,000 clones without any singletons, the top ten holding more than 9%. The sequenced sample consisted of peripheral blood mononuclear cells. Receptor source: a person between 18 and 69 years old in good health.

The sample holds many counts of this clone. CDR3 loop: CASSPGSDTQYF. The sequenced part of the CDR3 DNA is TGTGCCAGCTCACCGGGCTCAGATACG. The chain combines TRBV18 with TRBJ2-3; no reliable D call. The observed sequence ends 3 residues before the CDR3 terminus, with the missing tail filled in from the germline J gene. V was shortened by 3 bases and J by 4 bases, with 5 bases between the two germline ends. Germline V gives CDR1 KGHSH, CDR2 LQKENI. The CDR3 loop spans 12 amino acids. The whole variable domain, remainder taken from reference TRBV18 and TRBJ2-3, is NAGVMQNPRHLVRRRGQEARLRCSPMKGHSHVYWYRQLPEEGLKFMVYLQKENIIDESGMPKERFSAEFPKEGPSILRIQQVVRGDSAAYFCASSPGSDTQYFGPGTRLTVL.

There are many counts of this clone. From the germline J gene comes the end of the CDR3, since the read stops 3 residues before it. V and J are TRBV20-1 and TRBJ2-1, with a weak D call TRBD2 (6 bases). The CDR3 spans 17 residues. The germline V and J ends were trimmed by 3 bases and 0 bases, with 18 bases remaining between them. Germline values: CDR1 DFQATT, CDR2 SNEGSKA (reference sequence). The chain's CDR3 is CSARILGSGSSYNEQFF. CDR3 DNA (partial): TGCAGTGCTAGGATTCTCGGTAGCGGTAGCTCCTACAATGAG.

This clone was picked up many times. CDR3 DNA, as far as it was read: TGTGCCAGCAGCTTTTACGGGAACACTGAA. Its translation: CASSFYGNTE. The entire CDR3 is CASSFYGNTEAFF. The rearrangement links TRBV7-2 to TRBJ1-1; no firm D call. The read halts 3 residues ahead of the CDR3 end, with the missing end drawn from the germline J gene. The CDR3 is made up of 13 amino acids. Germline V lookup: CDR1 SGHTA, CDR2 FQGNSA. Deletions cut 3 bases from V and 1 base from J, with 6 bases between.

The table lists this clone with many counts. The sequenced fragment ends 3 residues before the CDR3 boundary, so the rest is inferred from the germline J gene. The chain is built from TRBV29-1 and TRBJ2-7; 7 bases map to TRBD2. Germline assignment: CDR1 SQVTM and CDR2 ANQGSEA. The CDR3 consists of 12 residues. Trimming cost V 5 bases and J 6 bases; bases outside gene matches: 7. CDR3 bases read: TGCAGCGTTCCCGGGGAGGGTTTCGAG. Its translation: CSVPGEGFE. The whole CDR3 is CSVPGEGFEQYF.

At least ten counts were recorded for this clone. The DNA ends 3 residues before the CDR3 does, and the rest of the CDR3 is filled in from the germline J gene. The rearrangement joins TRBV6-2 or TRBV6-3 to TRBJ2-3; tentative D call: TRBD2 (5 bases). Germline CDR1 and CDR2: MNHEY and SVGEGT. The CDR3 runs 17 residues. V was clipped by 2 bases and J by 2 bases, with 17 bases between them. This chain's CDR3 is CASSYDGRSAHTDTQYF. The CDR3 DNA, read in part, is TGTGCCAGCAGTTACGACGGTCGTAGCGCCCACACAGATACG.

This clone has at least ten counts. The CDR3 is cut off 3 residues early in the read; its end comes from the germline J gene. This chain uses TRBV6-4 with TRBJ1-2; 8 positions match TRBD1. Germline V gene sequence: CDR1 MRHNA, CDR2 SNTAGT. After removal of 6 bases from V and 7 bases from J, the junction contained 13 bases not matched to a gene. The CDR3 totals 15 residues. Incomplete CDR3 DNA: TGTGCCAGCAGCCCGGACAGGGCATCTCATAGTGGC. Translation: CASSPDRASHSG. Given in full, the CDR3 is CASSPDRASHSGYTF.

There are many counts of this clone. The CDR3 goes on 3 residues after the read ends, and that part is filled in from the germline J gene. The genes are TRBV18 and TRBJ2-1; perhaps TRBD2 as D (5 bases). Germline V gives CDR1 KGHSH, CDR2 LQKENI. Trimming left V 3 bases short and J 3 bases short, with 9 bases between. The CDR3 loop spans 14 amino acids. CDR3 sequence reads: CASSPRLYYNEQFF. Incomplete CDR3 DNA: TGTGCCAGCTCACCCAGACTATACTACAATGAG.

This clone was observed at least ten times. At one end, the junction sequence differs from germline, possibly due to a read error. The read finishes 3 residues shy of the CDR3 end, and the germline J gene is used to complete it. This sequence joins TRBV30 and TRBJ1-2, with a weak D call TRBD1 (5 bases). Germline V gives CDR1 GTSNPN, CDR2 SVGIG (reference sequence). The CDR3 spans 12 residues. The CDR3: CAVETDNYGYTF. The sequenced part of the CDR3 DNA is TGCGCCGTAGAGACAGATAACTATGGC.

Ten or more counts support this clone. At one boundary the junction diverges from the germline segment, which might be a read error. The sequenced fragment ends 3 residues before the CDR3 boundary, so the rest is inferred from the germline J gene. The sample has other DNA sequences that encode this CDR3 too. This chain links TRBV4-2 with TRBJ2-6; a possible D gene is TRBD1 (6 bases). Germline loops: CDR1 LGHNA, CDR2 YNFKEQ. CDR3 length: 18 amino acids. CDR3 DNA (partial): TGCGCCAGCAGTCCCACGACAGGAACCGTCTCTGGGGCCAACGTC. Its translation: CASSPTTGTVSGANV. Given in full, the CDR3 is CASSPTTGTVSGANVLTF.

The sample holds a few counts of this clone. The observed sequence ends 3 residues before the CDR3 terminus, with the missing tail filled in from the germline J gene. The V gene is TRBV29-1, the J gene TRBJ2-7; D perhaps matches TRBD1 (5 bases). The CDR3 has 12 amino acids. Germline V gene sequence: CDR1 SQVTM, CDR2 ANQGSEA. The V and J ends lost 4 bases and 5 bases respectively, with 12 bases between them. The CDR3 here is CSVVQGVNEQYF. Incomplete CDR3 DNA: TGCAGCGTTGTGCAGGGTGTCAACGAG.

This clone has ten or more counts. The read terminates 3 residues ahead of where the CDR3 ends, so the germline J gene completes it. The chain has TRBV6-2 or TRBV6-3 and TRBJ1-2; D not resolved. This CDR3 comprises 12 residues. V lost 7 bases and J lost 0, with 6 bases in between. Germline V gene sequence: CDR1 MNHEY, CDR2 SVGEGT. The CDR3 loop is CASTTANYGYTF. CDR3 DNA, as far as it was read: TGTGCCAGCACAACAGCTAACTATGGC.

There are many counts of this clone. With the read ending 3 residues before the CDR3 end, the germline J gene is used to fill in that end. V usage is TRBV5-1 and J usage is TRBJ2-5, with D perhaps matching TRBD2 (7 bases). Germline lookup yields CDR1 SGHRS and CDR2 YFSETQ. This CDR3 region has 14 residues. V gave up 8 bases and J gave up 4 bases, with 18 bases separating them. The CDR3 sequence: CASSPEGGGETQYF. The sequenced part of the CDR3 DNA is TGCGCCAGTTCGCCGGAGGGGGGGGGAGAGACC.

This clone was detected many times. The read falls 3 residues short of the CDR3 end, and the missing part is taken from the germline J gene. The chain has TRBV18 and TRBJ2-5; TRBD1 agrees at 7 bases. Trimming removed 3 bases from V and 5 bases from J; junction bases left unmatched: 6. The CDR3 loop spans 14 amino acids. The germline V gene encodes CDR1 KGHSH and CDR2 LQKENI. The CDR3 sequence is CASSPQTGTETQYF. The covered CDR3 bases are TGTGCCAGCTCACCCCAGACAGGGACGGAGACC. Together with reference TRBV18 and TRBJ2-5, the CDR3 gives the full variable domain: NAGVMQNPRHLVRRRGQEARLRCSPMKGHSHVYWYRQLPEEGLKFMVYLQKENIIDESGMPKERFSAEFPKEGPSILRIQQVVRGDSAAYFCASSPQTGTETQYFGPGTRLLVL.

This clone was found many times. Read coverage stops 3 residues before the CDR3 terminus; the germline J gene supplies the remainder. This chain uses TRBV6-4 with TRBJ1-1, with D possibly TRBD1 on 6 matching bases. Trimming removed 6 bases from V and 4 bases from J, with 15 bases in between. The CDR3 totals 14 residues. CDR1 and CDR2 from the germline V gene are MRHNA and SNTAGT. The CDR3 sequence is CASRADRMGTEAFF. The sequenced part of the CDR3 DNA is TGTGCCAGCAGGGCGGACAGAATGGGCACTGAA.

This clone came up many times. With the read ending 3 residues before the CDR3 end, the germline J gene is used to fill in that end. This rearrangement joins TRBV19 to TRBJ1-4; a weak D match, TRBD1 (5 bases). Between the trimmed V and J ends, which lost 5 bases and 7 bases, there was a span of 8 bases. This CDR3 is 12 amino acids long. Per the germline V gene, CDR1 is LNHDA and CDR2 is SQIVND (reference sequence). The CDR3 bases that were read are TGTGCCAGTAGTGACAGAGCTGAAAAA. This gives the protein CASSDRAEK. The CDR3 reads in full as CASSDRAEKLFF.

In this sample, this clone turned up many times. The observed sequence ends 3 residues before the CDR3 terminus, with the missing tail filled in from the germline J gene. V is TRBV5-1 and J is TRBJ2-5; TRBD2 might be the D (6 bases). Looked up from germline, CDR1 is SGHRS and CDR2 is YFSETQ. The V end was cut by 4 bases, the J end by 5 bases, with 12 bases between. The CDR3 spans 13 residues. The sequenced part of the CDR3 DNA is TGCGCCAGCAGCCCACCTGGGGGGGAGACC. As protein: CASSPPGGET. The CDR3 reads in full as CASSPPGGETQYF. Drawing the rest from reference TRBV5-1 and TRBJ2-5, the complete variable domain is KAGVTQTPRYLIKTRGQQVTLSCSPISGHRSVSWYQQTPGQGLQFLFEYFSETQRNKGNFPGRFSGRQFSNSRSEMNVSTLELGDSALYLCASSPPGGETQYFGPGTRLLVL.

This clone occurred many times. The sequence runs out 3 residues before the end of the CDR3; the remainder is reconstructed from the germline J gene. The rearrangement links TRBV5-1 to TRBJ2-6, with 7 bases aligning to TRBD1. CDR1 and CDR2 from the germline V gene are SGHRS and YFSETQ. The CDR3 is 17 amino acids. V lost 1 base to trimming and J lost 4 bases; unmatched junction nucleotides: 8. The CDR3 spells CASSLSGQTAGANVLTF. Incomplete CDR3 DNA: TGCGCCAGCAGCTTGTCGGGACAGACTGCCGGGGCCAACGTC.

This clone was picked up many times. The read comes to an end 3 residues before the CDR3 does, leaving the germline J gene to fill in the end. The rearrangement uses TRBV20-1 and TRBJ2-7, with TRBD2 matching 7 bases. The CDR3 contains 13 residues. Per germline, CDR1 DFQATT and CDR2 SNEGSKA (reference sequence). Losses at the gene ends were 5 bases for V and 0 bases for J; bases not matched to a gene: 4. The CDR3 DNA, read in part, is TGCAGTGCTTTCTGGACTAGCTCCTACGAG. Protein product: CSAFWTSSYE. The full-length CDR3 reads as CSAFWTSSYEQYF.

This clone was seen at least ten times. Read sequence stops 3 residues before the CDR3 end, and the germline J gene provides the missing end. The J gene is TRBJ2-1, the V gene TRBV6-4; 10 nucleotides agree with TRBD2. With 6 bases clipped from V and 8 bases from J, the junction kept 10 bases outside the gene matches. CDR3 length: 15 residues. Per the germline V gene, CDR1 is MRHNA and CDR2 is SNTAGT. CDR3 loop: CASSPQASGSYEQFF. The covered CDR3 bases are TGTGCCAGCAGCCCCCAGGCTAGCGGGAGTTATGAG.

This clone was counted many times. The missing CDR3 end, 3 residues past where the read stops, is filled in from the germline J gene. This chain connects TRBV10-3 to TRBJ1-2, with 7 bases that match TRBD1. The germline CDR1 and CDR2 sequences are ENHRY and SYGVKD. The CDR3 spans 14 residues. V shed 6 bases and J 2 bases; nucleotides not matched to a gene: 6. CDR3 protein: CAISDRGLNYGYTF. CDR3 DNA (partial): TGTGCCATCAGCGATAGGGGGCTGAACTATGGC.

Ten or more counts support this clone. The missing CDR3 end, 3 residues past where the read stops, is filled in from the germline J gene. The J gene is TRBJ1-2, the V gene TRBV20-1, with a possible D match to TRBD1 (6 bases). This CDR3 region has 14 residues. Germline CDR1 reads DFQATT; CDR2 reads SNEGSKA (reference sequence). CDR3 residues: CSTSIRGPRAGYTF. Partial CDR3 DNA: TGCAGTACAAGCATCAGGGGACCCCGAGCGGGC.

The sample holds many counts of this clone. CDR3 sequence reads: CASSAQGRAEKLFF. Partial CDR3 DNA: TGTGCCAGCAGTGCACAGGGTAGGGCTGAAAAA. The J gene is TRBJ1-4, the V gene TRBV6-1, with TRBD1 as a possible D gene (6 bases). The DNA ends 3 residues before the CDR3 does, and the rest of the CDR3 is filled in from the germline J gene. The CDR3 spans 14 residues. With 4 bases removed from V and 7 bases from J, the gap between germline ends came to 13 bases. The germline CDR1 and CDR2 sequences are MNHNS and SASEGT.

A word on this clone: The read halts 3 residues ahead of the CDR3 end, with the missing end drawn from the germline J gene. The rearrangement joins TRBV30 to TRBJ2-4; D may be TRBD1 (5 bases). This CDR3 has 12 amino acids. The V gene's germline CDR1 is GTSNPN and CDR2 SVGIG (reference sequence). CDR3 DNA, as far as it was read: TGTGCCTGGAGTGCAGGGCCGGGTGGT. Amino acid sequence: CAWSAGPGG. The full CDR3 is CAWSAGPGGQYF.

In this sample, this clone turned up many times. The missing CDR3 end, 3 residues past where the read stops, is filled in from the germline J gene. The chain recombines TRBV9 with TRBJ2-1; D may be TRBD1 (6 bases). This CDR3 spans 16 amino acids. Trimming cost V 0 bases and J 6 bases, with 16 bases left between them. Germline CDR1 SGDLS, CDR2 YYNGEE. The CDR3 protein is CASSVVGGYIFNEQFF. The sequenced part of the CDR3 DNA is TGTGCCAGCAGCGTAGTAGGGGGTTATATCTTCAATGAG.

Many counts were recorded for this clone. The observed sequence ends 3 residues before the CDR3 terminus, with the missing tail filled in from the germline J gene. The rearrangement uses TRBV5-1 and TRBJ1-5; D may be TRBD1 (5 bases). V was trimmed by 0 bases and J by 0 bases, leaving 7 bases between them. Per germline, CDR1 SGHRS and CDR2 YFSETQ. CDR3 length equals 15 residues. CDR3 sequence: CASSLGDYSNQPQHF. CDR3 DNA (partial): TGCGCCAGCAGCTTGGGGGACTATAGCAATCAGCCC.

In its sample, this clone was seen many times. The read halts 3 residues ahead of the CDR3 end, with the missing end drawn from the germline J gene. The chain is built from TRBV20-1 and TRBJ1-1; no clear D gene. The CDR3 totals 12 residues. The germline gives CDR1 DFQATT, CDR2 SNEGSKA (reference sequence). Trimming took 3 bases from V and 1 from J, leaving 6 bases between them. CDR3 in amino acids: CSASEPNTEAFF. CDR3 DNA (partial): TGCAGTGCTAGTGAGCCGAACACTGAA.

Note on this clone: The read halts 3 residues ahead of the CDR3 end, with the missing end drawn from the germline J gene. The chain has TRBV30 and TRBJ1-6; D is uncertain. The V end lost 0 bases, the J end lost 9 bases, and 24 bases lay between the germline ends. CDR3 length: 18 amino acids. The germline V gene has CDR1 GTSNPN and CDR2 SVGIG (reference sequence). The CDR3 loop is CAWSVPLSRRLYGSPLHF. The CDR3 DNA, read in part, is TGTGCCTGGAGTGTACCTCTCAGCCGCAGACTTTACGGTTCACCC.

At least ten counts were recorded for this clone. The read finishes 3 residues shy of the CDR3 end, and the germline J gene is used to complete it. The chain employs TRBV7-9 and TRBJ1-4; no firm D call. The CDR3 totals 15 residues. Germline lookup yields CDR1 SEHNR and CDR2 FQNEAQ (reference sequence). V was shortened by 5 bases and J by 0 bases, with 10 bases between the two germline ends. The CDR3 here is CASSLGRTTNEKLFF. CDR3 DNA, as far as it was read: TGTGCCAGCAGCCTTGGCAGGACAACTAATGAAAAA.

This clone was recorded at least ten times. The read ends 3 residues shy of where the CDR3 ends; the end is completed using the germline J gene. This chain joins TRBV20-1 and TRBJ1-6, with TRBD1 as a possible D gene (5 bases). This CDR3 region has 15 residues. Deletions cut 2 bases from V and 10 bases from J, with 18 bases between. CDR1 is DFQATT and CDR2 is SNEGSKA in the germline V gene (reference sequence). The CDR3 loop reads CSARPSGEGGSPLHF. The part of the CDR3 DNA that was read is TGCAGTGCTAGACCTTCGGGGGAGGGTGGCTCACCC.